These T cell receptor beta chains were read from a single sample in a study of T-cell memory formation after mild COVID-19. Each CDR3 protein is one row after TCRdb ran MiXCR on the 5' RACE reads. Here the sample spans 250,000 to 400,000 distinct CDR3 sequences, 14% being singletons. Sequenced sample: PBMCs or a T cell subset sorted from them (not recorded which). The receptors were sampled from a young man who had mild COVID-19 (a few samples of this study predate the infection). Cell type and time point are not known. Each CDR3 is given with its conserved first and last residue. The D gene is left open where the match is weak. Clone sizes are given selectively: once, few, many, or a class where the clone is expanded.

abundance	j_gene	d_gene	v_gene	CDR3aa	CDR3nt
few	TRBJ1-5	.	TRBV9	CASSYGAAGQPQHF	TGTGCCAGCAGCTACGGAGCTGCGGGACAGCCCCAGCATTTT
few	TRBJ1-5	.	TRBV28	CASDDPGRRQPQHF	TGTGCCAGCGACGATCCAGGGAGGAGACAGCCCCAGCATTTT
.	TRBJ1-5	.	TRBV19	CASSTEGYNQPQHF	TGTGCCAGTAGTACCGAGGGGTACAATCAGCCCCAGCATTTT
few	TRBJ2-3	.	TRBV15	CATSRDPGHSDTQYF	TGTGCCACCAGCAGAGATCCAGGCCATTCAGATACGCAGTATTTT
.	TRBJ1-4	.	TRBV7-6	CASSLVQGGGEKLFF	TGTGCCAGCAGCTTAGTCCAGGGAGGAGGAGAAAAACTGTTTTTT
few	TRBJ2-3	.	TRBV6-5	CASRPTSAHTQYF	TGTGCCAGCAGACCCACTAGTGCCCATACGCAGTATTTT
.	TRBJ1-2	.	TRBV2	CASRQGTVTNYGYTF	TGTGCCAGCAGACAAGGGACTGTTACTAACTATGGCTACACCTTC
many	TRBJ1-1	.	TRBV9	CASSSRGGSEAFF	TGTGCCAGCAGCTCCCGGGGGGGGTCTGAAGCTTTCTTT
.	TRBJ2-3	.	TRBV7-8	CASSLGEIILSTDTQYF	TGTGCCAGCAGCTTAGGAGAGATTATCCTCAGCACAGATACGCAGTATTTT
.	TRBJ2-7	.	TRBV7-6	CASSPTGDSRSYEQYF	TGTGCCAGCAGCCCCACGGGGGACTCCCGCTCCTACGAGCAGTACTTC
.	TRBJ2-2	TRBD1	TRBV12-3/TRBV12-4	CAVRLRDRVPGELFF	TGTGCCGTCCGTCTACGGGACAGGGTCCCCGGGGAGCTGTTTTTT
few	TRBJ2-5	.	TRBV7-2	CASSLEAGQETQYF	TGTGCCAGCAGCTTAGAGGCAGGGCAAGAGACCCAGTACTTC
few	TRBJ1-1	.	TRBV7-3	CASSLQPGAAGTEAFF	TGTGCCAGCAGCTTACAACCGGGGGCGGCGGGGACTGAAGCTTTCTTT
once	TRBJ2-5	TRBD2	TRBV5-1	CASSHFEASGYPQETQYF	TGCGCCAGCAGCCACTTCGAGGCTAGCGGATATCCCCAAGAGACCCAGTACTTC
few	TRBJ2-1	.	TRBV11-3	CASSTRGVGNEQFF	TGTGCCAGCAGCACCAGGGGGGTGGGGAATGAGCAGTTCTTC
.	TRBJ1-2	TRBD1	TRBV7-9	CASSFSRGRAYGYTF	TGTGCCAGCAGCTTTTCCAGGGGGCGCGCCTATGGCTACACCTTC
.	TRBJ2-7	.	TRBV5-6	CASRATGFSYEQYF	TGTGCCAGCAGAGCCACAGGTTTCTCCTACGAGCAGTACTTC
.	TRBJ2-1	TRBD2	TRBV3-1	CASSQKGTSGRNEQFF	TGTGCCAGCAGCCAAAAAGGGACTAGCGGGAGAAATGAGCAGTTCTTC
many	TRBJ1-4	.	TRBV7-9	CASSLAATNEKLFF	TGTGCCAGCAGCTTAGCAGCAACTAATGAAAAACTGTTTTTT
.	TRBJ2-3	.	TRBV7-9	CASSLWGSADTQYF	TGTGCCAGCAGCTTATGGGGGTCGGCGGATACGCAGTATTTT
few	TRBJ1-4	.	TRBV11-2	CASSFTGTINEKLFF	TGTGCCAGCAGCTTTACCGGGACAATTAATGAAAAACTGTTTTTT
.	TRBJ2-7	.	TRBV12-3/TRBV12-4	CASSRGPYEQYF	TGTGCCAGCAGCAGGGGCCCCTACGAGCAGTACTTC
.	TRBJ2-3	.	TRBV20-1	CSASRTWNTDTQYF	TGCAGTGCGAGCAGGACATGGAACACAGATACGCAGTATTTT
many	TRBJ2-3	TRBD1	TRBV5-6	CASSSTGGTDTQYF	TGTGCCAGCAGCTCAACAGGGGGCACAGATACGCAGTATTTT
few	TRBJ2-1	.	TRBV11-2	CASSPAPNEQFF	TGTGCCAGCAGCCCAGCTCCCAATGAGCAGTTCTTC
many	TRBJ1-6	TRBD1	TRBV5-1	CASSLSTGGNSPLHF	TGCGCCAGCAGCTTGTCGACAGGGGGTAATTCACCCCTCCACTTT
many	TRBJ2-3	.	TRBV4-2	CASSQEGGGLPDTQYF	TGTGCCAGCAGCCAAGAGGGCGGGGGCCTTCCAGATACGCAGTATTTT
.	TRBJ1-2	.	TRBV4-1	CASSRPWEHGYTF	TGCGCCAGCAGCCGGCCCTGGGAGCATGGCTACACCTTC
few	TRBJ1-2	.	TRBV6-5	CASSYRVDYGYTF	TGTGCCAGCAGTTACCGAGTTGACTATGGCTACACCTTC
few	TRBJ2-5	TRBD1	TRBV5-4	CASSLPRTGVETQYF	TGTGCCAGCAGCTTGCCAAGGACAGGGGTGGAGACCCAGTACTTC
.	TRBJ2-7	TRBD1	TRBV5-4	CASSGTRDSSYEQYF	TGTGCCAGCAGCGGAACGAGGGACAGCTCCTACGAGCAGTACTTC
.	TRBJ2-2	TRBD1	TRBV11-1	CASSFSGTAGGELFF	TGTGCCAGCAGCTTTTCCGGGACAGCCGGCGGGGAGCTGTTTTTT
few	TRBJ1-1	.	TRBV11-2	CASSLGGGGTEAFF	TGTGCCAGCAGCTTAGGCGGTGGGGGCACTGAAGCTTTCTTT
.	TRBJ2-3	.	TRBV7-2	CASSLVQGSSTDTQYF	TGTGCCAGCAGCTTAGTCCAGGGGTCTAGCACAGATACGCAGTATTTT
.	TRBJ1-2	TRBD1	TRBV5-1	CASSLAPGTGDHYGYTF	TGCGCCAGCAGCTTGGCCCCCGGGACAGGGGATCACTATGGCTACACCTTC
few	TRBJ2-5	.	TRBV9	CASSVVAGGKTQYF	TGTGCCAGCAGCGTAGTCGCCGGGGGTAAGACCCAGTACTTC
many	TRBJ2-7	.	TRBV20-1	CSARYTGINAYEQYF	TGCAGTGCTAGATACACAGGGATCAACGCCTACGAGCAGTACTTC
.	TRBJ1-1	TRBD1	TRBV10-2	CASSRTGLGGTEAFF	TGCGCCAGCAGCCGGACAGGACTCGGGGGCACTGAAGCTTTCTTT
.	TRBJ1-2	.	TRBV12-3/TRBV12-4	CASRSSSYGYTF	TGTGCCAGCAGATCAAGCTCCTATGGCTACACCTTC
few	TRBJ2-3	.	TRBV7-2	CASSLEGVTDTQYF	TGTGCCAGCAGCTTAGAGGGAGTTACAGATACGCAGTATTTT
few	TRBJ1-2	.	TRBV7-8	CASSLGQHRGYTF	TGTGCCAGCAGCTTAGGTCAGCATCGTGGCTACACCTTC
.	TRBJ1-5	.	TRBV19	CASSIGGSTVRPQHF	TGTGCCAGTAGTATCGGCGGGAGCACGGTGAGGCCCCAGCATTTT
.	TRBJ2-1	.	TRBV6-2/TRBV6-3	CASNSWNEQFF	TGTGCCAGCAATTCGTGGAATGAGCAGTTCTTC
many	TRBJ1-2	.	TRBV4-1	CASSQDTGLVYYGYTF	TGCGCCAGCAGCCAAGATACCGGACTGGTATACTATGGCTACACCTTC